Included here is one TCR beta chain sequence, with context. Measured with immunoSEQ multiplex PCR; TCRdb has only the in-frame clones, and not every one. The sample has tens of thousands of clones; around 95% are singletons. The source of the sample is a study of technical replicates of blood from a handful of donors. The CDR3 spans 13 residues. The V gene lost 2 bases and the J gene lost 4 bases, with 10 bases spanning the gap. Germline lookup yields CDR1 GTSNPN and CDR2 SVGIG (reference sequence). The sample taken for sequencing was T cells isolated from PBMCs. This chain joins TRBV30 and TRBJ2-3; D is ambiguous. This sequence was found in a human donor in good health. The DNA of the CDR3 is TGTGCCTGGAGTACCTATAGCTCAGATACGCAGTATTTT. It specifies CAWSTYSSDTQYF.